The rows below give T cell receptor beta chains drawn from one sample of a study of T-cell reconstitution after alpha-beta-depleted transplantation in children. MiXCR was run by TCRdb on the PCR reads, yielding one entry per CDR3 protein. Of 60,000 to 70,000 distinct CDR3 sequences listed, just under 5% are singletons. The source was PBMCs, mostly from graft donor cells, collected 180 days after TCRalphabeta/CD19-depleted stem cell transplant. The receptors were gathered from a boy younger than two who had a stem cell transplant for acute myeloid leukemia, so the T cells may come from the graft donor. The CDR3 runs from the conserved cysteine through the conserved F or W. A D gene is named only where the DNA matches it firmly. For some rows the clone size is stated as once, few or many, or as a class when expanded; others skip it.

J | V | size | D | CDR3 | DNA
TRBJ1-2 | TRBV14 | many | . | CASSQKPDRFNYGYTF | TGTGCCAGCAGCCAGAAACCGGACAGATTTAACTATGGCTACACCTTC
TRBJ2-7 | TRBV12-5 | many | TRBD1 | CASGLVVGRTGLIEQYF | TGTGCTAGTGGTTTGGTGGTTGGGAGGACAGGGCTGATCGAGCAGTACTTC
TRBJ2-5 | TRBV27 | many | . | CASSTRVKETQYF | TGTGCCAGCAGTACCAGGGTGAAAGAGACCCAGTACTTC
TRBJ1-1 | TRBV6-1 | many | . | CASSDYRNTEAFF | TGTGCCAGCAGTGACTACAGGAACACTGAAGCTTTCTTT
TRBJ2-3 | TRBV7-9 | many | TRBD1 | CASSLGGQAITDTQYF | TGTGCCAGCAGCTTAGGGGGACAGGCCATCACAGATACGCAGTATTTT
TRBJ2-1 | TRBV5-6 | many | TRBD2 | CASILLAGTYNEQFF | TGTGCCAGCATCCTACTAGCGGGGACCTACAATGAGCAGTTCTTC
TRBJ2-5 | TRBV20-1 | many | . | CSARDSGRKETQYF | TGCAGTGCTAGAGATTCAGGGCGGAAAGAGACCCAGTACTTC
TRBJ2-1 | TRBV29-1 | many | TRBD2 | CSVEDLSGGVWSSYNEQFF | TGCAGCGTTGAAGATTTAAGCGGGGGGGTTTGGAGCTCCTACAATGAGCAGTTCTTC
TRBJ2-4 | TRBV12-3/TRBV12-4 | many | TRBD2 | CASTKGGTKNIQYF | TGTGCCAGCACCAAGGGAGGGACCAAAAACATTCAGTACTTC
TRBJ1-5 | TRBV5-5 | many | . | CASSLDWGNQPQHF | TGTGCCAGCAGCTTAGACTGGGGCAATCAGCCCCAGCATTTT
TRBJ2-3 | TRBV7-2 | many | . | CASSLVGASQDTQYF | TGTGCCAGCAGCTTAGTCGGGGCCTCCCAAGATACGCAGTATTTT
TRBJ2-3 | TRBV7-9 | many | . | CASSLDAGTHTQYF | TGTGCCAGCAGCTTAGATGCGGGGACGCATACGCAGTATTTT
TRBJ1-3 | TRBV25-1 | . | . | CASGSGYSGNTIYF | TGTGCCAGCGGCTCGGGGTACTCTGGAAACACCATATATTTT
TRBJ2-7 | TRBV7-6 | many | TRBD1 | CASSWDSSYEQYF | TGTGCCAGCAGCTGGGACAGCTCCTACGAGCAGTACTTC
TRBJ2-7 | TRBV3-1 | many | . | CASSQFFKGVQSLYEQYF | TGTGCCAGCAGCCAGTTCTTCAAGGGGGTTCAAAGCCTCTACGAGCAGTACTTC
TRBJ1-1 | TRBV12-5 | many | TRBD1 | CASGLVLGQARTEAFF | TGTGCTAGTGGTTTGGTTTTGGGACAGGCCCGCACTGAAGCTTTCTTT
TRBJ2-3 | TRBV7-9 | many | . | CASSLLVTGPTDTQYF | TGTGCCAGCAGCTTATTAGTCACAGGGCCAACGGATACGCAGTATTTT
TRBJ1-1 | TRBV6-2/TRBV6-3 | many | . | CASTYWTDTEAFF | TGTGCCAGCACCTATTGGACAGACACTGAAGCTTTCTTT
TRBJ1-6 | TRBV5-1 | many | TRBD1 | CASSNSGTGPLRSLHF | TGCGCCAGCAGCAACTCCGGGACAGGGCCCCTTAGGTCCCTCCACTTT
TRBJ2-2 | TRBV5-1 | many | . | CASSLGGNTGELFF | TGCGCCAGCAGCTTGGGGGGGAACACCGGGGAGCTGTTTTTT
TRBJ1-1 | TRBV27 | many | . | CASSLRFGNTEAFF | TGTGCCAGCAGTCTCCGTTTCGGGAACACTGAAGCTTTCTTT
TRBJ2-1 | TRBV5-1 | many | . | CASSLMVGDEQFF | TGCGCCAGCAGCTTGATGGTGGGGGATGAGCAGTTCTTC
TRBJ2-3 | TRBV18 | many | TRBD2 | CASSPLTSGGLNTDTQYF | TGTGCCAGCTCACCTTTGACTAGCGGGGGGCTCAACACAGATACGCAGTATTTT
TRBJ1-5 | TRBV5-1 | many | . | CASSLTGRGQPQHF | TGCGCCAGCAGCTTGACAGGGCGAGGGCAGCCCCAGCATTTT
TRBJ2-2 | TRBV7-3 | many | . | CASSSDNTGELFF | TGTGCCAGCAGCTCTGATAACACCGGGGAGCTGTTTTTT